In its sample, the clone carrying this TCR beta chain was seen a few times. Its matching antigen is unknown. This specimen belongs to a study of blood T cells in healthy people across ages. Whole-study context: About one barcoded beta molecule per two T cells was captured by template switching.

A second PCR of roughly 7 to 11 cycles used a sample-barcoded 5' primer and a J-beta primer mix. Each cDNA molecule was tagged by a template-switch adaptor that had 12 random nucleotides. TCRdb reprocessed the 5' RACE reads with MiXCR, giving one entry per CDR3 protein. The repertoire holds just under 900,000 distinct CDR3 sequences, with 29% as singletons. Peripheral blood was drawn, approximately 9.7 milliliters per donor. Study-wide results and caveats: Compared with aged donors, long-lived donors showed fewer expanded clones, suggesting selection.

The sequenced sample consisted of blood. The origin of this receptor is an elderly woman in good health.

The CDR3 is CSARDPDTGELFF. As DNA, the CDR3 is TGCAGTGCTAGAGATCCGGACACCGGGGAGCTGTTTTTT. The rearrangement links TRBV20-1 to TRBJ2-2; unclear D gene. Germline values: CDR1 DFQATT, CDR2 SNEGSKA (reference sequence). Trimming shortened V by 0 bases and J by 3 bases, and 5 bases separated the two germline ends. CDR3 length equals 13 residues.